Shown below are 32 T cell receptor beta chains from a single sample sequenced in a study of T cell changes during pregnancy in multiple sclerosis. The assay was immunoSEQ multiplex PCR, and TCRdb's table has in-frame clones only and misses some. This table has tens of thousands of clones, 80% to 95% appearing once. Sequencing was performed on CD4+ T cells from peripheral blood mononuclear cells, taken in the third trimester of pregnancy. The receptors were sampled from a female donor with multiple sclerosis, enrolled in a pregnancy study.

The chain recombines TRBV6-5 with TRBJ1-1; TRBD1 might be the D (6 bases). There are 13 residues in the CDR3. In germline, CDR1 is MNHEY, CDR2 SVGAGI. Trimming stripped 6 bases from V and 6 bases from J, with 14 bases between. As DNA, the CDR3 is TGTGCCAGCAGCCCTACAGGGTACGCTGAAGCTTTCTTT. Translated, it gives CASSPTGYAEAFF.

The V call is TRBV6-5, the J call TRBJ1-6; a possible D gene is TRBD1 (6 bases). Germline V gives CDR1 MNHEY, CDR2 SVGAGI. The CDR3 length is 14 residues. V was cut by 8 bases and J by 10 bases, with 18 bases left in between. CDR3 in amino acids: CASVHLQGLSPLHF. CDR3 DNA sequence: TGTGCCAGCGTACATCTACAGGGCCTCTCACCCCTCCACTTT.

The rearrangement links TRBV2 to TRBJ1-2; 7 bases map to TRBD1. Germline CDR1 SNHLY, CDR2 FYNNEI. CDR3 length equals 14 residues. J was trimmed by 2 bases and V by 6 bases; bases with no gene match: 6. This CDR3 is CASSGDSTNYGYTF. The CDR3 DNA sequence: TGTGCCAGCAGCGGGGACAGCACCAACTATGGCTACACCTTC.

The chain carries TRBV7-2 and TRBJ2-2; D may be TRBD2 (6 bases). The CDR3 has 16 residues. Per germline, CDR1 SGHTA and CDR2 FQGNSA. Deletions cut 5 bases from V and 5 bases from J, with 18 bases between. As DNA, the CDR3 is TGTGCCAGCAGCAGATGGTGGGTGGGGGGAACCGGGGAGCTGTTTTTT. Translating it yields CASSRWWVGGTGELFF. The variable domain in full, with the rest retrieved from reference TRBV7-2 and TRBJ2-2, is GAGVSQSPSNKVTEKGKDVELRCDPISGHTALYWYRQSLGQGLEFLIYFQGNSAPDKSGLPSDRFSAERTGGSVSTLTIQRTQQEDSAVYLCASSRWWVGGTGELFFGEGSRLTVL.

V is TRBV10-1 and J is TRBJ2-7; possible D gene TRBD2, 7 bases. Germline CDR1 and CDR2: WNHNN and SYGVQD (reference sequence). V was clipped by 7 bases and J by 4 bases, with 20 bases between them. The CDR3 consists of 15 residues. The CDR3 region has the DNA TGCGCCAGCACTTTCGAGGGGGGGGTTCCTTACGAGCAGTACTTC. Its translation: CASTFEGGVPYEQYF.

This chain joins TRBV6-5 and TRBJ1-6; possible D gene TRBD1, 5 bases. Germline V lookup: CDR1 MNHEY, CDR2 SVGAGI. The CDR3 runs 14 residues. Trimming took 6 bases from V and 9 from J, leaving 15 bases between them. This CDR3 reads CASRPFDSPSPLHF. The CDR3 region has the DNA TGTGCCAGCAGGCCTTTCGACAGCCCTTCACCCCTCCACTTT.

V is TRBV5-1 and J is TRBJ1-1; 8 bases are a match to TRBD1. This CDR3 contains 16 residues. Germline V gives CDR1 SGHRS, CDR2 YFSETQ. The junction had 9 bases not matched to a gene; V was cut back by 0 bases and J by 5 bases. CDR3 protein: CASSLEKGQGRTEAFF. In nucleotides, the CDR3 is TGCGCCAGCAGCTTGGAGAAAGGACAGGGAAGAACTGAAGCTTTCTTT.

This clone was counted only a few times. This sequence joins TRBV9 and TRBJ1-1; D unclear. The V and J ends lost 4 bases and 0 bases respectively, with 13 bases between them. The CDR3 totals 15 residues. Germline assignment: CDR1 SGDLS and CDR2 YYNGEE. The CDR3 DNA reads as TGTGCCAGCAGCTTATCCGATTACATGAACACTGAAGCTTTCTTT. Encoded protein: CASSLSDYMNTEAFF.

The gene calls are TRBV29-1 and TRBJ1-5, with TRBD1 matching over 9 bases. CDR1 SQVTM and CDR2 ANQGSEA come from the germline V gene. This CDR3 contains 15 residues. CDR3 bases: TGCAGTGTTATACAGGGGGCTGATAGCAATCAGCCCCAGCATTTT. Its translation: CSVIQGADSNQPQHF.

The CDR3 reads CASSFGLAGVDTQYF. In DNA, the CDR3 is TGTGCCAGCAGTTTTGGGCTAGCGGGGGTGGATACGCAGTATTTT. The V call is TRBV27, the J call TRBJ2-3, with 10 bases that match TRBD2. The CDR3 has 15 amino acids. After removal of 3 bases from V and 6 bases from J, the junction contained 6 bases not matched to a gene. Germline lookup yields CDR1 MNHEY and CDR2 SMNVEV (reference sequence).

V gene TRBV4-2 combines with J gene TRBJ2-3, with 7 bases that match TRBD2. J gave up 0 bases and V 0 bases, and 9 bases lay outside the gene matches. Germline CDR1 reads LGHNA; CDR2 reads YNFKEQ. This CDR3 contains 18 residues. The CDR3 DNA sequence: TGTGCCAGCAGCCAAGAAGGGGTGGTAGCGGGTAGCACAGATACGCAGTATTTT. This translates into CASSQEGVVAGSTDTQYF.

The chain recombines TRBV5-6 with TRBJ2-3, with 7 nucleotides matching TRBD2. Germline V lookup: CDR1 SGHDT, CDR2 YYEEEE. The CDR3 has 15 amino acids. Losses at the gene ends were 3 bases for V and 4 bases for J; bases not matched to a gene: 8. Written as DNA, the CDR3 is TGTGCCAGCAGCTCAGTTTGGGGGGGGGCAGATACGCAGTATTTT. It specifies CASSSVWGGADTQYF.

The chain links TRBV5-4 to TRBJ2-6; TRBD1 matches at 8 bases. The CDR3 extends over 15 amino acids. V lost 5 bases, J lost 4 bases, and 5 bases stayed unmatched. Looked up from germline, CDR1 is SGHNT and CDR2 is YYREEE (reference sequence). The CDR3 DNA sequence: TGTGCCAGCAGTCAGGGGGCGCGGGGGGCCAACGTCCTGACTTTC. Residues: CASSQGARGANVLTF.

This chain uses TRBV7-9 with TRBJ2-2, with D unclear. The CDR3 covers 14 residues. Germline CDR1 and CDR2: SEHNR and FQNEAQ (reference sequence). Trimming pared 1 base from V and 3 bases from J, leaving 6 bases between. CDR3 coding DNA: TGTGCCAGCAGCTTAGACACCCACACCGGGGAGCTGTTTTTT. This codes for CASSLDTHTGELFF. Complete variable domain (other parts from reference TRBV7-9 and TRBJ2-2): DTGVSQNPRHKITKRGQNVTFRCDPISEHNRLYWYRQTLGQGPEFLTYFQNEAQLEKSRLLSDRFSAERPKGSFSTLEIQRTEQGDSAMYLCASSLDTHTGELFFGEGSRLTVL.

The chain recombines TRBV19 with TRBJ2-1, with 14 bases matching TRBD2. The V and J ends lost 6 bases and 0 bases, in that order; junction bases with no gene match: 10. This CDR3 contains 19 residues. Germline V gives CDR1 LNHDA, CDR2 SQIVND (reference sequence). The DNA of the CDR3 is TGTGCCAGTAGCCCCCGGGGACTAGCGGGGGAGAGCTCCTACAATGAGCAGTTCTTC. Translation: CASSPRGLAGESSYNEQFF. The variable domain in full, with the rest retrieved from reference TRBV19 and TRBJ2-1, is DGGITQSPKYLFRKEGQNVTLSCEQNLNHDAMYWYRQDPGQGLRLIYYSQIVNDFQKGDIAEGYSVSREKKESFPLTVTSAQKNPTAFYLCASSPRGLAGESSYNEQFFGPGTRLTVL.

The chain employs TRBV19 and TRBJ2-7; TRBD1 aligns across 9 bases. V shed 3 bases and J 0 bases; nucleotides not matched to a gene: 6. This CDR3 region has 16 residues. From germline, CDR1 is LNHDA and CDR2 SQIVND (reference sequence). The CDR3 DNA sequence: TGTGCCAGTAGTATGGGGGGACAGGGAAGCTCCTACGAGCAGTACTTC. It translates to CASSMGGQGSSYEQYF. Together with reference TRBV19 and TRBJ2-7, the CDR3 gives the full variable domain: DGGITQSPKYLFRKEGQNVTLSCEQNLNHDAMYWYRQDPGQGLRLIYYSQIVNDFQKGDIAEGYSVSREKKESFPLTVTSAQKNPTAFYLCASSMGGQGSSYEQYFGPGTRLTVT.

The chain carries TRBV27 and TRBJ1-5, with D possibly matching TRBD1 (5 bases). V lost 6 bases and J lost 3, with 12 bases in between. The CDR3 loop spans 14 amino acids. Germline CDR1 is MNHEY and CDR2 is SMNVEV (reference sequence). The chain's CDR3 is CASSPDSFNQPQHF. CDR3 in DNA: TGTGCCAGCAGCCCTGACAGCTTCAATCAGCCCCAGCATTTT.

The J gene is TRBJ1-3, the V gene TRBV6-6; D unclear. Trimming took off 1 base at V and 0 bases at J, with 10 bases between the two ends. The CDR3 contains 16 residues. Per germline, CDR1 MNHNY and CDR2 SVGAGI (reference sequence). The CDR3 nucleotides read TGTGCCAGCAGTTACTATAGCGGAAGCTCTGGAAACACCATATATTTT. Amino acid sequence: CASSYYSGSSGNTIYF.

The chain joins TRBV19 to TRBJ1-2; perhaps TRBD1 as D (5 bases). This CDR3 is 13 amino acids long. Germline assignment: CDR1 LNHDA and CDR2 SQIVND (reference sequence). V dropped 6 bases and J dropped 3 bases, with 11 bases sitting between them. CDR3 bases: TGTGCCAGTAGCACTACAGGAGACTATGGCTACACCTTC. Residues: CASSTTGDYGYTF.

In DNA, the CDR3 is TGTGCCAGCAGCCCCCCGGGGGGGTTTAACACCGGGGAGCTGTTTTTT. Its translation is CASSPPGGFNTGELFF. The V and J genes are TRBV13 and TRBJ2-2, with TRBD2 matching over 8 bases. The V gene end was trimmed by 5 bases and the J gene end by 2 bases; junction bases not matched to a gene: 7. The CDR3 has 16 amino acids. Germline CDR1 is PRHDT and CDR2 is FYEKMQ (reference sequence).

The rearrangement links TRBV2 to TRBJ2-2; D call uncertain. The CDR3 is made up of 12 amino acids. Trimming stripped 5 bases from V and 5 bases from J, with 6 bases between. Germline-derived CDR1 and CDR2 are SNHLY and FYNNEI. In DNA form, the CDR3 reads TGTGCCAGCAGTTTCGAGACCGGGGAGCTGTTTTTT. Its protein is CASSFETGELFF.

V usage is TRBV5-1 and J usage is TRBJ2-7; 7 nucleotides match TRBD2. The CDR3 has 14 residues. CDR1 and CDR2 from the germline V gene are SGHRS and YFSETQ. Germline trimming cut 3 bases from V and 3 bases from J; bases unmatched to any gene: 6. The CDR3 protein is CASSSRTSRYEQYF. In DNA, the CDR3 is TGCGCCAGCAGCTCCCGGACTAGTCGCTACGAGCAGTACTTC.

This chain uses TRBV27 with TRBJ2-3, with D maybe TRBD2 (6 bases). Germline V gives CDR1 MNHEY, CDR2 SMNVEV (reference sequence). The CDR3 totals 15 residues. Between the trimmed V and J ends, which lost 3 bases and 0 bases, there was a span of 10 bases. CDR3 protein: CASSLGGASTDTQYF. The CDR3 DNA reads as TGTGCCAGCAGTTTGGGCGGGGCCAGCACAGATACGCAGTATTTT.

This clone was seen a handful of times. The junction does not match germline at one end; this may be a read error. The chain recombines TRBV7-7 with TRBJ2-3, with 8 bases identical to TRBD2. Germline CDR1 SSHAT, CDR2 FNYEAQ (reference sequence). This CDR3 region has 15 residues. DNA of the CDR3: TGTGCTAGCAGCTTAGACGGGACTAGTACAGATACGCAGTATTTT. This codes for CASSLDGTSTDTQYF.

The rearrangement joins TRBV9 to TRBJ2-3; a weak D match, TRBD2 (6 bases). The CDR3 sequence is 16 residues long. CDR1 SGDLS and CDR2 YYNGEE come from the germline V gene. V lost 0 bases to trimming and J lost 2 bases, with 13 bases between them. The CDR3 is CASSVGFGGTTDTQYF. DNA of the CDR3: TGTGCCAGCAGCGTAGGATTTGGGGGGACCACAGATACGCAGTATTTT.

This clone was found once. The chain recombines TRBV6-1 with TRBJ1-5, with D unclear. The germline V gene encodes CDR1 MNHNS and CDR2 SASEGT. Trimming cost V 3 bases and J 4 bases, with 10 bases left between them. This CDR3 spans 14 amino acids. This chain's CDR3 is CASSEVLSNQPQHF. The DNA of the CDR3 is TGTGCCAGCAGTGAGGTACTCTCAAATCAGCCCCAGCATTTT.

The V and J genes are TRBV5-4 and TRBJ2-6, with D possibly TRBD1 on 5 matching bases. With 4 bases removed from V and 0 bases from J, the gap between germline ends came to 11 bases. CDR3 length: 16 residues. Germline V gene lookup returns CDR1 SGHNT and CDR2 YYREEE (reference sequence). This CDR3 is CASSPDSPSGANVLTF. In DNA form, the CDR3 reads TGTGCCAGCAGCCCTGACAGTCCCTCTGGGGCCAACGTCCTGACTTTC.

Only a few counts were recorded for this clone. The chain uses TRBV7-9 and TRBJ1-6, with 7 bases fitting TRBD1. V shed 0 bases and J 8 bases; nucleotides not matched to a gene: 4. The CDR3 consists of 15 residues. The germline V gene encodes CDR1 SEHNR and CDR2 FQNEAQ (reference sequence). CDR3: CASSLAGRGHSPLHF. In DNA, the CDR3 is TGTGCCAGCAGCTTAGCGGGTAGGGGGCATTCACCCCTCCACTTT.

V gene TRBV11-2 combines with J gene TRBJ2-1; 7 nucleotides align to TRBD2. CDR3 length equals 15 residues. Germline CDR1 is SGHAT and CDR2 is FQNNGV. The trim removed 5 bases at V and 8 bases at J, leaving 12 bases unmatched. CDR3 in amino acids: CASSPKRGLFYEQFF. The CDR3 DNA sequence: TGTGCCAGCAGCCCAAAGCGGGGCCTTTTTTATGAGCAGTTCTTC.

The chain uses TRBV15 and TRBJ1-3; unclear D gene. This CDR3 spans 17 amino acids. Trimming cost V 1 base and J 1 base, with 14 bases left between them. Germline values: CDR1 LNHNV, CDR2 YYDKDF (reference sequence). As DNA, the CDR3 is TGTGCCACCAGCAGAGGGTCGGGAGCGAATTCTGGAAACACCATATATTTT. It is translated as CATSRGSGANSGNTIYF. The variable domain in full, completed from reference TRBV15 and TRBJ1-3, reads DAMVIQNPRYQVTQFGKPVTLSCSQTLNHNVMYWYQQKSSQAPKLLFHYYDKDFNNEADTPDNFQSRRPNTSFCFLDIRSPGLGDTAMYLCATSRGSGANSGNTIYFGEGSWLTVV.

This chain joins TRBV30 and TRBJ2-7; possibly TRBD2 for D (7 bases). This CDR3 spans 13 amino acids. Trimming removed 4 bases at V and 3 bases at J, with 13 bases between. CDR1 is GTSNPN and CDR2 is SVGIG in the germline V gene (reference sequence). The CDR3 bases are TGTGCCTGGAAGCGAGGGGGGGTCTACGAGCAGTACTTC. This sequence encodes CAWKRGGVYEQYF.

This chain connects TRBV19 to TRBJ2-7; 9 bases map to TRBD1. The V gene end was trimmed by 4 bases and the J gene end by 3 bases; junction bases not matched to a gene: 7. CDR1 LNHDA and CDR2 SQIVND come from the germline V gene (reference sequence). There are 15 residues in the CDR3. The CDR3 here is CASSSFPGQGYEQYF. CDR3 nucleotides: TGTGCCAGTAGTAGTTTCCCGGGACAGGGCTACGAGCAGTACTTC.